The rows below give T cell receptor beta chains drawn from one sample of a study of OX40 agonist ivuxolimab in advanced cancers. The data were produced by immunoSEQ multiplex PCR, yet TCRdb's version contains in-frame clones alone and is incomplete. In the table there are roughly 90,000 clones, about 90% of which are singletons. The sample here was CD4+ or CD8+ T cells sorted from blood, taken in a trial of the OX40 agonist ivuxolimab. Source of these receptors: an adult with an advanced solid tumor such as melanoma, head and neck, liver or kidney cancer. Both conserved end residues are part of each CDR3. A D gene is named only where the DNA matches it firmly. Not all rows give a size; the values are once, few, many and, for expanded clones, a class.

clone_size,d_call,v_call,j_call,cdr3_nt,cdr3_aa
-,-,TRBV9,TRBJ2-4,TGTGCCAGCAGCGTAGATCAGGGGGGAATTCAGTACTTC,CASSVDQGGIQYF
-,TRBD2,TRBV9,TRBJ2-5,TGTGCCAGCAGCCGGCGGGAGGGTCAAGAGACCCAGTACTTC,CASSRREGQETQYF
-,-,TRBV7-6,TRBJ2-1,TGTGCCAGCAGCCCCCGGTTGGGGCCGGGTGAGCAGTTCTTC,CASSPRLGPGEQFF
-,-,TRBV7-9,TRBJ2-7,TGTGCCAGCAGCTTAGAAGTAGAGTCCCACGAGCAGTACTTC,CASSLEVESHEQYF
-,TRBD1,TRBV27,TRBJ1-2,TGTGCCGTATTGGGACAGGGGAATGGCTACACCTTC,CAVLGQGNGYTF
once,TRBD1,TRBV6-6,TRBJ1-2,TGTGCCAGCAGTTACCTCGGGACAGGCGGCTACACCTTC,CASSYLGTGGYTF
-,TRBD2,TRBV7-9,TRBJ2-7,TGTGCCAGCAGCCCAAGGGCTAGCGGGAGTTTCACCTACGAGCAGTACTTC,CASSPRASGSFTYEQYF
-,-,TRBV7-9,TRBJ2-3,TGTGCCAGCAGCTTAGACCCGAATACGCAGTATTTT,CASSLDPNTQYF
-,-,TRBV30,TRBJ2-7,TGTGCCTGGAGTAAGGGGGAGGGGTACGAGCAGTACTTC,CAWSKGEGYEQYF
-,TRBD1,TRBV9,TRBJ1-1,TGTGCCAGCAGCGGGGCCGGGACAGCGAACACTGAAGCTTTCTTT,CASSGAGTANTEAFF
-,TRBD2,TRBV5-1,TRBJ2-1,TGCGCCAGCAGCTCTGGACCCTCCGGGACTAGCGGTTACAATGAGCAGTTCTTC,CASSSGPSGTSGYNEQFF
-,-,TRBV28,TRBJ1-6,TGTGCCAGCAGTTTATCGAATTCACCCCTCCACTTT,CASSLSNSPLHF
once,-,TRBV7-9,TRBJ2-2,TGTGCCAGCAGCTTTACACAGGATTCCGGGGAGCTGTTTTTT,CASSFTQDSGELFF
-,TRBD1,TRBV7-9,TRBJ2-1,TGTGCCAGCAGCATTGGGACAGGGGATGAGCAGTTCTTC,CASSIGTGDEQFF
-,TRBD2,TRBV9,TRBJ2-4,TGTGCCAGCAGCGTTTCTATGGGGGGGAACATTCAGTACTTC,CASSVSMGGNIQYF
medium-sized,-,TRBV5-5,TRBJ1-2,TGTGCCAGCAGCTTTACGATGGGGTATGGCTACACCTTC,CASSFTMGYGYTF
-,-,TRBV28,TRBJ1-2,TGTGCCAGCAGTTTACCGCCCTTTGGCTACACCTTC,CASSLPPFGYTF
-,TRBD2,TRBV5-1,TRBJ2-7,TGCGCCAGCAGCTTGGGGACTAGCGGGGCTGGGTTCTCCTACGAGCAGTACTTC,CASSLGTSGAGFSYEQYF
-,-,TRBV28,TRBJ1-5,TGTGCCAGCAGGTTACATAGGGTTCCCTATAGCAATCAGCCCCAGCATTTT,CASRLHRVPYSNQPQHF
-,-,TRBV4-2,TRBJ1-3,TGTGCCAGCAGCCAAGATCATGCTCCTGGAAACACCATATATTTT,CASSQDHAPGNTIYF
-,-,TRBV30,TRBJ2-7,TGTGCCTGGAACAGGGCCTACGAGCAGTACTTC,CAWNRAYEQYF
-,-,TRBV6-1,TRBJ2-1,TGTGCCAGCAGATTTCGGGACGGATACAATGAGCAGTTCTTC,CASRFRDGYNEQFF
-,-,TRBV10-3,TRBJ1-2,TGTGCCATCAGTGACCCTCAGGGTGTCAGCAACTATGGCTACACCTTC,CAISDPQGVSNYGYTF
-,-,TRBV5-4,TRBJ1-2,TGTGCCAGCAGCTTGGCCGGGCTCGCCAACTATGGCTACACCTTC,CASSLAGLANYGYTF
-,-,TRBV7-8,TRBJ2-5,TGTGCCAGCAGCTTAGCGCGGGTACAGGGTGTAAGGGAGACCCAGTACTTC,CASSLARVQGVRETQYF
once,-,TRBV6-4,TRBJ2-2,TGTGCCAGCAGTGCCCCCACCGGGGAGCTGTTTTTT,CASSAPTGELFF
-,TRBD1,TRBV27,TRBJ1-6,TGTGCCAGCAGTTGGCGACAGGGGGATTCACCCCTCCACTTT,CASSWRQGDSPLHF
-,-,TRBV4-1,TRBJ2-2,TGCGCCAGCAGCCAAGTCGGTTCCGGGGAGCTGTTTTTT,CASSQVGSGELFF
-,-,TRBV30,TRBJ2-5,TGTGCCTGGAGTGCCCATGGGGGCCAAGAGACCCAGTACTTC,CAWSAHGGQETQYF
-,-,TRBV11-3,TRBJ2-7,TGTGCCAGCAGCCCTCAGGGAACCCTTCTCTACGAGCAGTACTTC,CASSPQGTLLYEQYF
-,-,TRBV9,TRBJ1-1,TGTGCCAGCAGCGTAGGGGACGCCGAAGCTTTCTTT,CASSVGDAEAFF
-,TRBD2,TRBV6-6,TRBJ2-6,TGTGCCAGCAGTTGGGGGGGCTCTGGGGCCAACGTCCTGACTTTC,CASSWGGSGANVLTF
-,-,TRBV5-5,TRBJ2-1,TGTGCCAGCAGCCCCCGACTAGACAATGAGCAGTTCTTC,CASSPRLDNEQFF